This T cell receptor (beta chain) was recorded in a study of tumor-infiltrating lymphocytes in primary liver carcinoma. Findings and caveats of the study: Tumors and blood were compared for top-250-clone fraction, and tumors had the significantly higher value (p = 0.039). Tumor-adjacent and tumor-blood pairs shared less of their repertoires than tumor region pairs shared.

A constant-region primer served to make TCR beta cDNA from about 500 ng total RNA. Slightly modified ARM-PCR with three nested multiplex PCR rounds yielded TCR beta libraries. In the first two PCR rounds, TRBV1-TRBV30 forward primers were paired with a C-beta reverse primer, and each round lasted about 10 cycles. MiXCR, run by TCRdb on the multiplex PCR reads, gives a single entry per CDR3 protein. The sample records some 30,000 distinct CDR3 sequences, 70% to 80% being singletons. As regards this clonotype: What it binds is not known.

There are 15 residues in the CDR3. Co-extracted RNA and DNA came from 20-30 mg of unsorted bulk tissue. Patients underwent surgical resection for primary liver carcinoma. Chronic HBV infection, which was untreated, was present in the patients. The sequenced sample consisted of liver tumor tissue from sampling region 3. Noted subset: tumor region T3, left-lateral pole. This sequence was found in a woman in her twenties or thirties with primary liver carcinoma and hepatitis B virus infection. The V and J genes are TRBV12-3 or TRBV12-4 and TRBJ2-3; no definite D call. TRBJ1-5 matches the DNA end more closely, so the J call is doubtful. The CDR3 bases are TGTGCCAGCAGCTTTCCCCCTCCAAGCACAGATACGCAGCATTTT. It translates to CASSFPPPSTDTQHF.